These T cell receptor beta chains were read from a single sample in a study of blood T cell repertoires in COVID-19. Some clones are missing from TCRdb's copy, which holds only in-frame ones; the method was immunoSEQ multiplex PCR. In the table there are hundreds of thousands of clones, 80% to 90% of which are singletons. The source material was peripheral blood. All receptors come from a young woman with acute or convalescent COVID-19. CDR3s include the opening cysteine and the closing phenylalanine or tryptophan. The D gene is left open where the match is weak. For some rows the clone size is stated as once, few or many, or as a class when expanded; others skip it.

TGTGCCAGCAGCGTATCGAGCGGTAATGTGTTTATGGATACGCAGTATTTT | CASSVSSGNVFMDTQYF | TRBV9 | - | - | 17 | TRBJ2-3
TGTGCCAGCAGCCTTAGGCAGGGTGATCAGCCCCAGCATTTT | CASSLRQGDQPQHF | TRBV5-4 | - | - | 14 | TRBJ1-5
TGTGCCAGCAGTGAAAGATTGAAGGGGGACAGGGGGTTTGAAAAACTGTTTTTT | CASSERLKGDRGFEKLFF | TRBV6-1 | TRBD1 | - | 18 | TRBJ1-4
TGTGCCAGTAGTATAACAGGGGGCAGAATTCTGAACACTGAAGCTTTCTTT | CASSITGGRILNTEAFF | TRBV19 | TRBD1 | - | 17 | TRBJ1-1
TGCAGCGTTGACCCGGGGGGGTTGGCCTATGGCTACACCTTC | CSVDPGGLAYGYTF | TRBV29-1 | - | - | 14 | TRBJ1-2
TGCAGCGTCCCAAGGGGGGGGCGGGAGACCCAGTACTTC | CSVPRGGRETQYF | TRBV29-1 | - | - | 13 | TRBJ2-5
TGTGCCAGCTCCCCCGGGACAGGGGACGAGCAGTACTTC | CASSPGTGDEQYF | TRBV28 | TRBD1 | - | 13 | TRBJ2-7
TGTGCCAGCAGTCCGGGGACAGGGGGAAACACCATATATTTT | CASSPGTGGNTIYF | TRBV28 | TRBD1 | - | 14 | TRBJ1-3
TGTGCCAGCAGCTTAGACTGGACCCAGTACTTC | CASSLDWTQYF | TRBV11-2 | - | - | 11 | TRBJ2-5
TGTGCCAGCAGCCAAGATTGGGGGAGCGGGGGAAGGGTAAATGAGCAGTTCTTC | CASSQDWGSGGRVNEQFF | TRBV4-2 | TRBD2 | - | 18 | TRBJ2-1
TGTGCCAGCAGCCCACCGGGACAGGGGGCGCAGACGCAGTATTTT | CASSPPGQGAQTQYF | TRBV7-2 | TRBD1 | - | 15 | TRBJ2-3
TGTGCCAGCAGCTATACAGGGGGATTACAGCCCCAGCATTTT | CASSYTGGLQPQHF | TRBV5-5 | TRBD1 | - | 14 | TRBJ1-5
TGTGCCAGCAGTTTCGGGGGCTCTGGAAACACCATATATTTT | CASSFGGSGNTIYF | TRBV28 | - | once | 14 | TRBJ1-3
TGTGCCAGCAGTGACTCGGAGGGGTCCGAAGCTTTCTTT | CASSDSEGSEAFF | TRBV6-4 | - | - | 13 | TRBJ1-1
TGTGCCAGCTCCAACCACCAGGGGTCCGGAAACACCATATATTTT | CASSNHQGSGNTIYF | TRBV18 | - | - | 15 | TRBJ1-3
TGTGCCATCAGCCCAGCGGGGGGGCGGGATACGCAGTATTTT | CAISPAGGRDTQYF | TRBV10-3 | TRBD2 | - | 14 | TRBJ2-3
TGTGCTAGTGGTTTTGACTTGGACAGGGGGCCTGATGGCTACACCTTC | CASGFDLDRGPDGYTF | TRBV12-5 | TRBD1 | once | 16 | TRBJ1-2
TGTGCCTGGAGAGAAGGGACAGGGGATGAAGCTTTCTTT | CAWREGTGDEAFF | TRBV30 | TRBD1 | - | 13 | TRBJ1-1
TGTGCCAGCAGCTTAGTGGGGGACAGCGAGCAGTTCTTC | CASSLVGDSEQFF | TRBV11-3 | TRBD1 | - | 13 | TRBJ2-1
TGTGCCAGTAGGCCGGGATCTGGGTTCACTGAAGCTTTCTTT | CASRPGSGFTEAFF | TRBV19 | - | - | 14 | TRBJ1-1
TGTGCCAGCAGCTTGTGTGGGATACCAGGGCAGTATAATTCACCCCTCCACTTT | CASSLCGIPGQYNSPLHF | TRBV5-4 | - | - | 18 | TRBJ1-6
TGTGCCAGCAGTTACTACCCCCAAGGGACAGGGCAGTTCTTC | CASSYYPQGTGQFF | TRBV6-5 | TRBD1 | - | 14 | TRBJ2-1
TGTGCCAGCTCACCACCGGTCGGCTACGAGCAGTACTTC | CASSPPVGYEQYF | TRBV18 | - | - | 13 | TRBJ2-7
TGTGCCTGGAGTGTGGCCAGCGATCAGCCCCAGCATTTT | CAWSVASDQPQHF | TRBV30 | - | - | 13 | TRBJ1-5
TGTGCCATCAGTGGGACGGGGGGGTATATTGGCTACACCTTC | CAISGTGGYIGYTF | TRBV10-3 | - | - | 14 | TRBJ1-2
TGTGCCAGCAGCTTAGCTAGCGGGGGCCAAGAGCAGTACTTC | CASSLASGGQEQYF | TRBV7-6 | TRBD2 | - | 14 | TRBJ2-7
TGTGCCAGCAGCTCAGTGGCTAGCGGCACATACGAGCAGTACTTC | CASSSVASGTYEQYF | TRBV11-3 | TRBD2 | few | 15 | TRBJ2-7
TGCAGTGCTAGTAGGTTGGCGGCGGACTTACGACAGCAGTACTTC | CSASRLAADLRQQYF | TRBV20-1 | - | - | 15 | TRBJ2-7
TGCAGCGTGATACAGGGGGCCACTGAAGCTTTCTTT | CSVIQGATEAFF | TRBV29-1 | TRBD1 | - | 12 | TRBJ1-1
TGCGCCAGCAGCCAGCCCGAGACTAGGGTAGAGACCCAGTACTTC | CASSQPETRVETQYF | TRBV5-1 | - | few | 15 | TRBJ2-5
TGCGCCAGCAGCCAGGGAACCGCGGGGGGACATACGCAGTATTTT | CASSQGTAGGHTQYF | TRBV4-1 | TRBD2 | - | 15 | TRBJ2-3
TGTGCCAGCAGCTTCAGGCCGGGCACAGATACGCAGTATTTT | CASSFRPGTDTQYF | TRBV5-8 | - | - | 14 | TRBJ2-3
TGTGCCAGCAGGCCGGGACAGGGTGAAGCTTTCTTT | CASRPGQGEAFF | TRBV5-4 | TRBD1 | - | 12 | TRBJ1-1
TGTGCCAGCAGTCCACAGACGGCAGCCTATGGCTACACCTTC | CASSPQTAAYGYTF | TRBV27 | - | - | 14 | TRBJ1-2
TGCGCCAGCAGCTTAACAGGGGTCTTATACGGCTACACCTTC | CASSLTGVLYGYTF | TRBV5-1 | TRBD1 | once | 14 | TRBJ1-2